The present T cell receptor (beta chain) was sequenced within a study of blood T cell repertoires in COVID-19. About the study: Material from acute and convalescent COVID-19 was sourced from the United States, Italy and Spain. T cells, B-cell-depleted T cells, or PBMCs provided the cDNA or gDNA that served as material.

The CDR3 totals 13 residues. Trimming removed 11 bases from V and 8 bases from J; junction bases left unmatched: 10. Germline lookup yields CDR1 MRHNA and CDR2 SNTAGT. Methods used by the authors: For nucleated cells, counts were estimated from reference gene primer amplification. TCRdb keeps only in-frame clones here, not all; method: immunoSEQ multiplex PCR. That table furnishes V, J and clone size, whereas the DNA furnished D and trimming. The sample has under 130,000 clones, around 74% seen once. The chain has TRBV6-4 and TRBJ2-1; TRBD1 matches at 9 bases. Sequences were obtained from peripheral blood. The sequence was obtained from a woman between 70 and 85 years old with acute or convalescent COVID-19. CDR3 in amino acids: CASSRDRADEQFF. In DNA form, the CDR3 reads TGTGCCTCTTCCCGGGACAGGGCGGATGAGCAGTTCTTC.